This T cell receptor (beta chain) stems from a study of cytomegalovirus exposure and HLA in healthy donors. The V gene lost 3 bases and the J gene lost 0 bases, with 5 bases spanning the gap. CDR3 length equals 14 residues. CDR1 is LNHDA and CDR2 is SQIVND in the germline V gene (reference sequence). Amplification used 60 Vbeta primers and 13 Jbeta primers. Data came from immunoSEQ multiplex PCR; TCRdb stores just in-frame clones and leaves some out. The sample includes approximately 220,000 clones, approximately 80% of them seen just once. A note on this clone: The antigen remains unidentified. This same CDR3 is encoded by further DNA sequences in the sample.

Study-wide results and caveats: Exclusion as indistinguishable affected some V segments, including TRBV6-2 and TRBV6-3. When a later analysis was performed, an Asian-associated ancestry cluster reportedly had fewer N-insertions than the roughly 670-donor mean. In an earlier analysis, in roughly 580 donors, most V segments appeared productive either ~87% or ~30% of the time.

This clonotype originated in a boy younger than 10 in good health and CMV-seronegative. The source material was PBMCs. The gene calls are TRBV19 and TRBJ2-2, with no clear D. CDR3 DNA sequence: TGTGCCAGTAGTATGGGCCCGAACACCGGGGAGCTGTTTTTT. Encoded protein: CASSMGPNTGELFF. The complete variable domain, with remaining parts taken from reference TRBV19 and TRBJ2-2, reads DGGITQSPKYLFRKEGQNVTLSCEQNLNHDAMYWYRQDPGQGLRLIYYSQIVNDFQKGDIAEGYSVSREKKESFPLTVTSAQKNPTAFYLCASSMGPNTGELFFGEGSRLTVL.